This T cell receptor beta chain emerged from a study of identical twins' blood T cells. Study-level findings and limits: Twins reportedly had markedly more similar V usage than unrelated donors, even among out-of-frame TCRbeta clonotypes.

A previously described protocol, modified, built RNA-based TCR cDNA libraries. Both ends of each TCR cDNA library bore sample-specific barcodes. In the original workflow: Each donor had about 95,000 to nearly 550,000 clonotypes. From the 5' RACE reads, TCRdb called clonotypes with MiXCR, one entry per CDR3 protein. The V and J calls and clone size come from TCRdb's table, not from the authors' own analysis. The table lists 350,000 to 400,000 distinct CDR3 sequences, 28% of them singletons, with around 5.6% in the top ten. This clonotype was seen a few times. The antigen is undetermined. CDR1 and CDR2 from the germline V gene are DFQATT and SNEGSKA (reference sequence). V lost 8 bases and J lost 3, with 23 bases in between. The CDR3 has 16 amino acids.

The specimen was PBMCs. The chain recombines TRBV20-1 with TRBJ2-1; D is perhaps TRBD2 (6 bases). The sequence derives from a woman between 18 and 50 years old in good health. The CDR3 protein is CSPLSTGGVNYNEQFF. The CDR3 region has the DNA TGCAGTCCCCTTTCCACGGGCGGGGTCAACTACAATGAGCAGTTCTTC.